This is a list of T cell receptor beta chains from one sample in a study of cytomegalovirus exposure and HLA in healthy donors. Assay: immunoSEQ multiplex PCR; the TCRdb copy retains only in-frame clones and omits some. This sample has 120,000 or so clones, with 60% to 85% found just once. The sequencing input was PBMCs. The source of these receptors is a man aged 25-45 years in good health and CMV-seronegative. CDR3s include the opening cysteine and the closing phenylalanine or tryptophan. The D gene is left open where the match is weak. Only part of the rows carry a size: once, few, many, or a class if the clone is expanded.

TRBJ1-1	NA	NA	TRBV5-1	CASSLWLNTEAFF	TGCGCCAGCAGCTTGTGGCTTAACACTGAAGCTTTCTTT
TRBJ1-2	NA	TRBD1	TRBV27	CASSLSGQGNYGYTF	TGTGCCAGCAGTTTATCGGGACAGGGGAACTATGGCTACACCTTC
TRBJ1-1	NA	NA	TRBV19	CASSMTRTLNTEAFF	TGTGCCAGTAGTATGACGCGGACATTGAACACTGAAGCTTTCTTT
TRBJ1-3	NA	NA	TRBV18	CASSPGVGSLSGNTIYF	TGTGCCAGCTCACCAGGTGTGGGCTCCCTCTCTGGAAACACCATATATTTT
TRBJ2-1	NA	TRBD2	TRBV5-1	CASSFGLAQYNEQFF	TGCGCCAGCAGCTTCGGACTAGCGCAATACAATGAGCAGTTCTTC
TRBJ1-1	NA	TRBD1	TRBV28	CASRDRGRTEAFF	TGTGCCAGCAGGGACAGGGGCCGGACTGAAGCTTTCTTT
TRBJ2-2	NA	TRBD2	TRBV7-1	CASSSVRSSLAGLAGAVTPGELFF	TGTGCCAGCAGCTCAGTCCGGAGTTCTCTAGCCGGACTAGCGGGAGCAGTAACGCCCGGGGAGCTGTTTTTT
TRBJ2-7	once	NA	TRBV7-6	CASSGELGGVYEQYF	TGTGCCAGCAGCGGCGAGCTAGGAGGCGTTTACGAGCAGTACTTC
TRBJ2-5	NA	TRBD2	TRBV7-6	CASSFGTSGSPPQETQYF	TGTGCCAGCAGCTTCGGGACTAGCGGGAGTCCCCCCCAAGAGACCCAGTACTTC
TRBJ2-3	NA	TRBD2	TRBV27	CASSFLLKGLAGEGDTQYF	TGTGCCAGCAGTTTCCTACTCAAGGGACTAGCGGGAGAAGGAGATACGCAGTATTTT
TRBJ1-1	NA	NA	TRBV7-9	CASSRANLERAFF	TGTGCCAGCAGCCGAGCAAACCTCGAGAGGGCTTTCTTT
TRBJ1-4	few	NA	TRBV5-6	CASSLGQLKLFF	TGTGCCAGCAGCTTAGGACAGCTTAAACTGTTTTTT
TRBJ2-7	NA	TRBD2	TRBV7-9	CASSPQAGALYEQYF	TGTGCCAGCAGCCCCCAAGCGGGAGCTCTTTACGAGCAGTACTTC
TRBJ1-1	NA	NA	TRBV6-5	CASSQRTEAFF	TGTGCCAGCAGTCAAAGGACAGAGGCTTTCTTT
TRBJ2-1	few	NA	TRBV10-3	CAISETGSYNEQFF	TGTGCCATCAGTGAGACGGGGTCCTACAATGAGCAGTTCTTC
TRBJ1-5	NA	NA	TRBV30	CAWSYAQGYQPQHF	TGTGCCTGGAGCTACGCGCAGGGCTATCAGCCCCAGCATTTT
TRBJ2-1	NA	TRBD2	TRBV29-1	CSVQGLAGGRYNEQFF	TGCAGCGTTCAGGGACTAGCGGGGGGCCGCTACAATGAGCAGTTCTTC
TRBJ1-2	NA	NA	TRBV5-4	CASSLLQGNVDGYTF	TGTGCCAGCAGCTTGCTACAGGGTAACGTCGATGGCTACACCTTC
TRBJ1-5	NA	TRBD1	TRBV27	CASRQGSNQPQHF	TGTGCCAGTCGACAGGGGAGCAATCAGCCCCAGCATTTT
TRBJ2-1	few	NA	TRBV4-1	CASSQAGETFNEQFF	TGCGCCAGCAGCCAAGCGGGAGAGACTTTCAATGAGCAGTTCTTC
TRBJ1-5	NA	TRBD1	TRBV5-6	CASSHSRGKGPKVNQPQHF	TGTGCCAGCAGCCATAGCAGGGGGAAGGGGCCCAAAGTTAATCAGCCCCAGCATTTT